This TCR beta chain was documented in a study of cytotoxic CD8 clonotypes in ibrutinib-treated CLL. Across the whole study: Mean values per sample were roughly 250,000 productive templates and tens of thousands of productive rearrangements.

Turning to this clone: Its antigen remains unidentified.

The table came from immunoSEQ multiplex PCR; TCRdb's copy has only in-frame clones and leaves some out. The table records more than 200,000 clones, 75% to 85% of them present only once. CDR1 is MDHEN and CDR2 is SYDVKM in the germline V gene. The V end lost 7 bases, the J end lost 1 base, and 13 bases lay between the germline ends. This CDR3 has 14 residues. Study-level points and caveats: Clonality rose at ibrutinib response and fell back toward baseline at progression.

The chain employs TRBV28 and TRBJ1-1; D possibly corresponds to TRBD1 (5 bases). The sample was PBMCs, taken after 12 months of ibrutinib treatment. This TCR derives from a human donor with chronic lymphocytic leukemia. CDR3 protein: CASMSPGGNTEAFF. CDR3 bases: TGTGCCAGCATGAGTCCGGGGGGGAACACTGAAGCTTTCTTT.